This T cell receptor beta chain was captured by sequencing in a study of CD8 T cells in Susac syndrome. Sequencing of TCR beta drew on CD8+ and CD4+ T cells from blood. Per the germline V gene, CDR1 is SNHLY and CDR2 is FYNNEI. This CDR3 spans 15 amino acids. The ends were cut back, 8 bases at V and 4 bases at J, with 20 bases in the middle. The authors reverse transcribed roughly 0.5 to 1 ug RNA with random hexamers. TCRdb independently ran MiXCR on the immunoSEQ multiplex PCR reads; one entry per CDR3 protein. The table records 150,000 to 200,000 distinct CDR3 sequences, around 90% of them present only once.

The TCR was taken from a human donor with Susac syndrome. The material sequenced was CD4+ T cells from PBMCs. The rearrangement uses TRBV2 and TRBJ1-1; a possible D gene is TRBD1 (6 bases). The DNA of the CDR3 is TGTGCCAGCCGGGGCAGGGGACGAAGGGGCACTGAAGCTTTCTTT. This translates into CASRGRGRRGTEAFF.